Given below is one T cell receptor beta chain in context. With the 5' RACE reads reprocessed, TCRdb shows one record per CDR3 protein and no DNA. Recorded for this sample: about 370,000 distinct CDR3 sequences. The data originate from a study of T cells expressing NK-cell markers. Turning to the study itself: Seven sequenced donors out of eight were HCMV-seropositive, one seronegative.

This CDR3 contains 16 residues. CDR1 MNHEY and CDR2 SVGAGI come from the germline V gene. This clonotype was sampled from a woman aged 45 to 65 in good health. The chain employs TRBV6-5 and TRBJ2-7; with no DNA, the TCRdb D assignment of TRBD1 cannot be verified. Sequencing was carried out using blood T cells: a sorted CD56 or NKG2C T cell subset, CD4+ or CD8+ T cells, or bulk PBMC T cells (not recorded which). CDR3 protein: CASSYDDRTPSYEQYF.